The rows below give T cell receptor beta chains drawn from one sample of a study of blood T cell repertoires in COVID-19. The table came from immunoSEQ multiplex PCR; TCRdb's copy has only in-frame clones and leaves some out. The sample records over 300,000 clones, 89% being singletons. Sequenced input: PBMCs or T cells enriched from blood (not recorded which). The receptors here all came from a woman in her 40s who had recovered from COVID-19. The CDR3 runs from the conserved cysteine through the conserved F or W. The order of the fields is D gene, J gene, V gene, clone size, CDR3 DNA, CDR3 protein. A D gene is named only where the DNA matches it firmly. The size entry is marked missing in some rows and otherwise reads once, few, many or a size class.

D gene: TRBD1
J gene: TRBJ2-5
V gene: TRBV27
clone size: -
CDR3 DNA: TGTGCCAGCAGGCCGGACAGGGGGATCGAGACCCAGTACTTC
CDR3 protein: CASRPDRGIETQYF

D gene: TRBD2
J gene: TRBJ2-3
V gene: TRBV18
clone size: -
CDR3 DNA: TGTGCCAGCTCACCTAGGACTAGCGAGTTCACAGATACGCAGTATTTT
CDR3 protein: CASSPRTSEFTDTQYF

D gene: -
J gene: TRBJ1-2
V gene: TRBV28
clone size: -
CDR3 DNA: TGTGCCAGCAGTTTATCCCTGACAGGTTCCTATGGCTACACCTTC
CDR3 protein: CASSLSLTGSYGYTF

D gene: -
J gene: TRBJ2-5
V gene: TRBV7-3
clone size: once
CDR3 DNA: TGTGCCAGCAGCCCAGGACTGTTTAGACAAGAGACCCAGTACTTC
CDR3 protein: CASSPGLFRQETQYF

D gene: -
J gene: TRBJ2-6
V gene: TRBV28
clone size: -
CDR3 DNA: TGTGCCAGCAGTTTAGGGCTCTTTCCTGGGGCCAACGTCCTGACTTTC
CDR3 protein: CASSLGLFPGANVLTF

D gene: TRBD1
J gene: TRBJ1-2
V gene: TRBV18
clone size: -
CDR3 DNA: TGTGCCAGCTCACCGTCCCGGGACAGGGGTAACAATGGCTACACCTTC
CDR3 protein: CASSPSRDRGNNGYTF

D gene: -
J gene: TRBJ2-1
V gene: TRBV19
clone size: -
CDR3 DNA: TGTGCCAGTTCCGGGGACTTCGGCGGCTTCTACAATGAGCAGTTCTTC
CDR3 protein: CASSGDFGGFYNEQFF

D gene: TRBD1
J gene: TRBJ1-1
V gene: TRBV7-9
clone size: -
CDR3 DNA: TGTGCCAGCAGCTTATCGACAGGGGGCGCGTACACTGAAGCTTTCTTT
CDR3 protein: CASSLSTGGAYTEAFF

D gene: -
J gene: TRBJ2-5
V gene: TRBV24-1
clone size: once
CDR3 DNA: TGTGCCACCAGTGATTCAGTGATAGAGACCCAGTACTTC
CDR3 protein: CATSDSVIETQYF

D gene: TRBD2
J gene: TRBJ2-1
V gene: TRBV10-1
clone size: -
CDR3 DNA: TGCGCCAGCAGAGTCCTATTACTAGCGGGAGCGGGCGAGCAGTTCTTC
CDR3 protein: CASRVLLLAGAGEQFF

D gene: -
J gene: TRBJ1-1
V gene: TRBV6-6
clone size: -
CDR3 DNA: TGTGCCACCGGGCCCGCGGGGAACACTGAAGCTTTCTTT
CDR3 protein: CATGPAGNTEAFF

D gene: TRBD1
J gene: TRBJ1-3
V gene: TRBV2
clone size: -
CDR3 DNA: TGTGCCAGCAGCTACGGGACAGACTCTGGAAACACCATATATTTT
CDR3 protein: CASSYGTDSGNTIYF

D gene: -
J gene: TRBJ1-2
V gene: TRBV11-2
clone size: -
CDR3 DNA: TGTGCCAGCAGCTTATTCGGGGGACTCTATGGCTACACCTTC
CDR3 protein: CASSLFGGLYGYTF

D gene: -
J gene: TRBJ2-7
V gene: TRBV29-1
clone size: -
CDR3 DNA: TGCAGCGTTTCCGACAAGGGACACTACGAGCAGTACTTC
CDR3 protein: CSVSDKGHYEQYF

D gene: -
J gene: TRBJ2-1
V gene: TRBV2
clone size: few
CDR3 DNA: TGTGCCAGCAGTTTCAGGCTCTACAATGAGCAGTTCTTC
CDR3 protein: CASSFRLYNEQFF

D gene: -
J gene: TRBJ2-5
V gene: TRBV3-1/TRBV3-2
clone size: -
CDR3 DNA: TGTGCCAGCAGCCAAGATTTGGGCCCTCAAGAGACCCAGTACTTC
CDR3 protein: CASSQDLGPQETQYF

D gene: TRBD1
J gene: TRBJ2-1
V gene: TRBV7-9
clone size: once
CDR3 DNA: TGTGCCAGCAGCTTCGGGACAGGGATGGGTGAGCAGTTCTTC
CDR3 protein: CASSFGTGMGEQFF

D gene: -
J gene: TRBJ2-3
V gene: TRBV9
clone size: -
CDR3 DNA: TGTGCCAGCAGCGTAGCTGCTATCCGCACAGATACGCAGTATTTT
CDR3 protein: CASSVAAIRTDTQYF

D gene: -
J gene: TRBJ2-1
V gene: TRBV7-9
clone size: once
CDR3 DNA: TGTGCCAGCAGTCCGCCGGGGGGCATAAAGCATGAGCAGTTCTTC
CDR3 protein: CASSPPGGIKHEQFF

D gene: -
J gene: TRBJ2-7
V gene: TRBV6-5
clone size: -
CDR3 DNA: TGTGCCAGCAGCCCCGGGACACAGGCCTACGAGCAGTACTTC
CDR3 protein: CASSPGTQAYEQYF

D gene: -
J gene: TRBJ2-3
V gene: TRBV7-3
clone size: -
CDR3 DNA: TGTGCCAGCAGCTCCGGACTTATCCTAGATACGCAGTATTTT
CDR3 protein: CASSSGLILDTQYF

D gene: TRBD2
J gene: TRBJ2-5
V gene: TRBV5-4
clone size: once
CDR3 DNA: TGTGCCAGCAGCTTCATCCTGACAGGACGGACTAGCGCTGAGACCCAGTACTTC
CDR3 protein: CASSFILTGRTSAETQYF

D gene: TRBD2
J gene: TRBJ2-7
V gene: TRBV9
clone size: -
CDR3 DNA: TGTGCCAGCAGCCCGTCCCCGGGACTAGCGGGGGCCTACGAGCAGTACTTC
CDR3 protein: CASSPSPGLAGAYEQYF

D gene: TRBD1
J gene: TRBJ1-1
V gene: TRBV27
clone size: -
CDR3 DNA: TGTGCCAGCAGTTTTAGGGGGCAAGGCACTGAAGCTTTCTTT
CDR3 protein: CASSFRGQGTEAFF

D gene: -
J gene: TRBJ2-1
V gene: TRBV30
clone size: -
CDR3 DNA: TGTGCCTGGAGTGGACGGGGGTACAATGAGCAGTTCTTC
CDR3 protein: CAWSGRGYNEQFF

D gene: TRBD2
J gene: TRBJ2-1
V gene: TRBV10-1
clone size: -
CDR3 DNA: TGCGCCAGCAGACCAGCGGGAGCCTCCTACAATGAGCAGTTCTTC
CDR3 protein: CASRPAGASYNEQFF

D gene: TRBD1
J gene: TRBJ1-6
V gene: TRBV23-1
clone size: -
CDR3 DNA: TGCGCCAGCAAGGACAGGGGGAATTCACCCCTCCACTTT
CDR3 protein: CASKDRGNSPLHF

D gene: -
J gene: TRBJ1-3
V gene: TRBV5-1
clone size: -
CDR3 DNA: TGCGCCAGCAGCTTGGATGGTACAGGGCCCTTCTCTGGAAACACCATATATTTT
CDR3 protein: CASSLDGTGPFSGNTIYF

D gene: -
J gene: TRBJ1-4
V gene: TRBV7-9
clone size: -
CDR3 DNA: TGTGCCAGCAGCGAGCCGGGACAATTGTGGGAAAAACTGTTTTTT
CDR3 protein: CASSEPGQLWEKLFF

D gene: -
J gene: TRBJ2-7
V gene: TRBV10-1
clone size: -
CDR3 DNA: TGCGCCAGCAGTGAGTCCGGGTTCTACGAGCAGTACTTC
CDR3 protein: CASSESGFYEQYF

D gene: -
J gene: TRBJ1-2
V gene: TRBV12-3/TRBV12-4
clone size: -
CDR3 DNA: TGTGCCAGCAGTACCCGGGGAATGGGTGGCTACACCTTC
CDR3 protein: CASSTRGMGGYTF

D gene: TRBD1
J gene: TRBJ1-5
V gene: TRBV19
clone size: once
CDR3 DNA: TGTGCCAGCCTCGGGACAGCAATTTATCAGCCCCAGCATTTT
CDR3 protein: CASLGTAIYQPQHF

D gene: -
J gene: TRBJ2-1
V gene: TRBV7-3
clone size: -
CDR3 DNA: TGTGCCAGCAGCCTCCGCGGTCAGATAACAACGATTTCCTACAATGAGCAGTTCTTC
CDR3 protein: CASSLRGQITTISYNEQFF

D gene: TRBD1
J gene: TRBJ1-4
V gene: TRBV2
clone size: few
CDR3 DNA: TGTGCCAGCAGCACGACAGGGCTTCTTGAAAAACTGTTTTTT
CDR3 protein: CASSTTGLLEKLFF

D gene: -
J gene: TRBJ2-7
V gene: TRBV7-8
clone size: -
CDR3 DNA: TGTGCCAGCAGCCCTCTCGGGGCGGGGTCAAACTACGAGCAGTACTTC
CDR3 protein: CASSPLGAGSNYEQYF

D gene: -
J gene: TRBJ1-1
V gene: TRBV5-6
clone size: once
CDR3 DNA: TGTGCCAGCAGCTTGTGGGTATCGGAGACTGAAGCTTTCTTT
CDR3 protein: CASSLWVSETEAFF

D gene: -
J gene: TRBJ1-4
V gene: TRBV15
clone size: -
CDR3 DNA: TGTGCCACCAGCAGGGGGGCCGTTACTGAAAAACTGTTTTTT
CDR3 protein: CATSRGAVTEKLFF

D gene: -
J gene: TRBJ1-1
V gene: TRBV5-6
clone size: few
CDR3 DNA: TGTGCCAGCAGCACATCGGGACTCACTGAAGCTTTCTTT
CDR3 protein: CASSTSGLTEAFF

D gene: -
J gene: TRBJ2-5
V gene: TRBV4-1
clone size: -
CDR3 DNA: TGCGCCAGCAGCCACGGACTAACCGCTCCCCGACAGACCCAGTACTTC
CDR3 protein: CASSHGLTAPRQTQYF

D gene: TRBD1
J gene: TRBJ2-1
V gene: TRBV11-2
clone size: -
CDR3 DNA: TGTGCCAGCAGCTTGGGGACAGGGGGCAATGAGCAGTTCTTC
CDR3 protein: CASSLGTGGNEQFF

D gene: -
J gene: TRBJ1-1
V gene: TRBV11-1
clone size: -
CDR3 DNA: TGTGCCAGCAGCTCCGGGAGGACTGAAGCTTTCTTT
CDR3 protein: CASSSGRTEAFF

D gene: TRBD1
J gene: TRBJ2-4
V gene: TRBV9
clone size: -
CDR3 DNA: TGTGCCAGCAGCGCCCCCAGGGGGCCCCTTTTCGATCTAGCCAAAAACATTCAGTACTTC
CDR3 protein: CASSAPRGPLFDLAKNIQYF

D gene: TRBD2
J gene: TRBJ2-1
V gene: TRBV5-1
clone size: -
CDR3 DNA: TGCGCCAGCAGCTTGGGGACTAGCGGGAGGAATGAGCAGTTCTTC
CDR3 protein: CASSLGTSGRNEQFF

D gene: TRBD2
J gene: TRBJ2-1
V gene: TRBV9
clone size: -
CDR3 DNA: TGTGCCAGCAGCCCCCGAGATAGGCGGGGGGTGACAGGTGAGCAGTTCTTC
CDR3 protein: CASSPRDRRGVTGEQFF

D gene: -
J gene: TRBJ2-7
V gene: TRBV19
clone size: -
CDR3 DNA: TGTGCCAGTAGTCCTGGACAGTCCTACGAGCAGTACTTC
CDR3 protein: CASSPGQSYEQYF

D gene: TRBD1
J gene: TRBJ1-4
V gene: TRBV9
clone size: -
CDR3 DNA: TGTGCCAGCAGCGTACAGGGACAGGGAGCAACTAATGAAAAACTGTTTTTT
CDR3 protein: CASSVQGQGATNEKLFF